This T cell receptor beta chain was recorded in a study of blood T cell repertoires in COVID-19. About the study: Whether acute or convalescent, the COVID-19 samples came from the United States, Italy and Spain. T cells, B-cell-depleted T cells, or PBMCs supplied cDNA or gDNA.

The CDR3 is 15 amino acids. Trimming at V came to 4 bases and at J to 5 bases, leaving 9 bases not matched to a gene. CDR1 is LGHDT and CDR2 is YNNKEL in the germline V gene (reference sequence). Authors' processing steps: Quantification of nucleated cells was approximated via reference gene primer amplification. Method: immunoSEQ multiplex PCR; TCRdb's copy keeps in-frame clones and lacks some. Clonal size and the V and J genes are those of that table, whereas D and trimming came from the DNA. The sample includes roughly 150,000 clones, around 83% of them seen just once. The sequenced sample consisted of peripheral blood. The chain combines TRBV3-1 (or the pseudogene TRBV3-2) with TRBJ1-1, with TRBD1 matching 8 bases. This receptor was obtained from a woman aged 65 to 85 who had recovered from COVID-19. This chain's CDR3 is CASSPYQGARTEAFF. In DNA form, the CDR3 reads TGTGCCAGCAGCCCGTACCAGGGGGCGCGGACTGAAGCTTTCTTT.